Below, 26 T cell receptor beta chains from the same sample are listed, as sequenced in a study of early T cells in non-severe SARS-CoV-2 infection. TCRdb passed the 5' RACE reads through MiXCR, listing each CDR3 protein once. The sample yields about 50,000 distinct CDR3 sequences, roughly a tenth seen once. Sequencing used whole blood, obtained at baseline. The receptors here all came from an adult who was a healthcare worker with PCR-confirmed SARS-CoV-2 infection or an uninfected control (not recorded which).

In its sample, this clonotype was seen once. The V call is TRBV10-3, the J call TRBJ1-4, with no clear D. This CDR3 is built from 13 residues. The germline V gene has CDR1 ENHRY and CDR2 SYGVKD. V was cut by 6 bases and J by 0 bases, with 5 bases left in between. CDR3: CAIRAATNEKLFF. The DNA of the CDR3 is TGTGCCATCAGGGCTGCAACTAATGAAAAACTGTTTTTT.

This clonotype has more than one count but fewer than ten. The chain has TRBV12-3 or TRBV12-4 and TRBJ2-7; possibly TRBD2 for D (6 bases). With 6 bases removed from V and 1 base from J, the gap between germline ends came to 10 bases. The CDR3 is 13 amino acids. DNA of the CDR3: TGTGCCAGCAGACCGGGAGCGTCCTACGAGCAGTACTTC. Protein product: CASRPGASYEQYF.

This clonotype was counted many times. The CDR3 region has the DNA TGTGCCAGCAGCCCTCGGACAGGGATGGGCACAGATACGCAGTATTTT. It codes for CASSPRTGMGTDTQYF. The chain recombines TRBV7-8 with TRBJ2-3; TRBD1 agrees at 8 bases. Trimming removed 5 bases from V and 1 base from J; junction bases left unmatched: 8. The CDR3 covers 16 residues. Germline V gives CDR1 SGHVS, CDR2 FQNEAQ.

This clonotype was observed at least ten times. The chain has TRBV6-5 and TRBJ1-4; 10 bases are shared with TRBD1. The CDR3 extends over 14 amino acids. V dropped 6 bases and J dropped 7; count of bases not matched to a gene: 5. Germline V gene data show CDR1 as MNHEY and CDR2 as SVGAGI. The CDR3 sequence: CASSTDRGGEKLFF. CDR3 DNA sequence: TGTGCCAGCAGCACGGACAGGGGGGGTGAAAAACTGTTTTTT.

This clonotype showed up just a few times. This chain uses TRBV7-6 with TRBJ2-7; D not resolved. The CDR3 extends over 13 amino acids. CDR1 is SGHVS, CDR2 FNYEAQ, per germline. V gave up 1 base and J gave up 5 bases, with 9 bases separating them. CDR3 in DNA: TGTGCCAGCAGCTTAGGGATCGCGGACGAGCAGTACTTC. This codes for CASSLGIADEQYF.

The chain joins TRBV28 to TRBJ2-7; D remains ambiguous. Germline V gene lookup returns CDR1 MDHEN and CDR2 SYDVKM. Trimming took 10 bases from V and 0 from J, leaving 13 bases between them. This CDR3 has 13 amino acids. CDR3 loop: CATLDFVSYEQYF. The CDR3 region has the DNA TGTGCCACCCTAGACTTCGTCTCCTACGAGCAGTACTTC.

The CDR3 DNA follows: TGCGCCAGCAGCTTGGATCCTAGCGGAAACCGAGACGAGCAGTACTTC. Its translation is CASSLDPSGNRDEQYF. The chain couples TRBV5-1 to TRBJ2-7; 7 bases fit TRBD2. Germline CDR1 and CDR2: SGHRS and YFSETQ. V was clipped by 0 bases and J by 5 bases; unmatched bases: 11. The CDR3 sequence is 16 residues long.

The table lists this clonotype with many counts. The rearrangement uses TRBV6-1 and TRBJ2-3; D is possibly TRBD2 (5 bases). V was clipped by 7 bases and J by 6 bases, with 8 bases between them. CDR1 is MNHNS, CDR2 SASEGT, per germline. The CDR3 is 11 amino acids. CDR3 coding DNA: TGTGCCAGCACCATAGCGGATACGCAGTATTTT. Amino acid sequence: CASTIADTQYF.

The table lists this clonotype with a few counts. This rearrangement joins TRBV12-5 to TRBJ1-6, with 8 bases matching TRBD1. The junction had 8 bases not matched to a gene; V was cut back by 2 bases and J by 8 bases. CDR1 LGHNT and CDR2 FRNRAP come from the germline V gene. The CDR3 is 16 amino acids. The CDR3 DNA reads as TGTGCTAGTGGTTTGCTCCCCGGACAGGGACATTCACCCCTCCACTTT. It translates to CASGLLPGQGHSPLHF.

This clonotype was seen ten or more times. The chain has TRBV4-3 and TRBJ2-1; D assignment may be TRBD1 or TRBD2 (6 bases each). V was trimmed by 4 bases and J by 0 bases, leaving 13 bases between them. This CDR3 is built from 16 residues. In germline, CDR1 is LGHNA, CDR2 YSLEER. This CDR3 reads CASSRGAMSSYNEQFF. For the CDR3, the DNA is TGCGCCAGCAGCCGGGGGGCAATGAGCTCCTACAATGAGCAGTTCTTC.

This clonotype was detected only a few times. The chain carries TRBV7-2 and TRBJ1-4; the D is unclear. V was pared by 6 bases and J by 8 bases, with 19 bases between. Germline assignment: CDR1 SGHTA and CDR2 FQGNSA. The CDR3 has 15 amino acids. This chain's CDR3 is CASSLLDRANEKLFF. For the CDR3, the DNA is TGTGCCAGCAGTCTACTCGACCGGGCGAACGAAAAACTGTTTTTT.

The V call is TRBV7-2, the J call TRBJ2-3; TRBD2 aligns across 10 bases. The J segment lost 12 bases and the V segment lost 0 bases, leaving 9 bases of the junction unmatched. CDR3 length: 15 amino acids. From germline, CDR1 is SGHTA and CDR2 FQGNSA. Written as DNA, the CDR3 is TGTGCCAGCAGCTTAGCGCTAGCGGGAGCTCCCGGACAGTATTTT. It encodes CASSLALAGAPGQYF.

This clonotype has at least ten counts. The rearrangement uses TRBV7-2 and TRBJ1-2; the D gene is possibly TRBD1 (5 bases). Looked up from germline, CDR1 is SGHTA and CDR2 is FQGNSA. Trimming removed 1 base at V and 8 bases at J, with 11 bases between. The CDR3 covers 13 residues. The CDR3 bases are TGTGCCAGCAGCTTAGTGACAGAAGGGGGCTACACCTTC. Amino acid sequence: CASSLVTEGGYTF. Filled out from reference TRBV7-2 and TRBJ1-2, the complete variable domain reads GAGVSQSPSNKVTEKGKDVELRCDPISGHTALYWYRQSLGQGLEFLIYFQGNSAPDKSGLPSDRFSAERTGGSVSTLTIQRTQQEDSAVYLCASSLVTEGGYTFGSGTRLTVV.

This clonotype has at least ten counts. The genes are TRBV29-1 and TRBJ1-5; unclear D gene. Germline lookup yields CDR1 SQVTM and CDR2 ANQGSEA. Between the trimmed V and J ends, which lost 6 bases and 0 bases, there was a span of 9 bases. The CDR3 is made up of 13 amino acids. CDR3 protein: CSVALDSNQPQHF. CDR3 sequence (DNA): TGCAGCGTCGCGCTAGATAGCAATCAGCCCCAGCATTTT.

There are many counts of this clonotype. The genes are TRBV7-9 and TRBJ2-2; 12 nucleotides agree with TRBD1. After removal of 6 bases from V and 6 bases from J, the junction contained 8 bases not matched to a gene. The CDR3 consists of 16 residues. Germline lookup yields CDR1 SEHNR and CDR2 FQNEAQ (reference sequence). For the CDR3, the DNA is TGTGCCAGCAGTTCCGGGACAGGGGGCACGGCCGGGGAGCTGTTTTTT. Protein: CASSSGTGGTAGELFF.

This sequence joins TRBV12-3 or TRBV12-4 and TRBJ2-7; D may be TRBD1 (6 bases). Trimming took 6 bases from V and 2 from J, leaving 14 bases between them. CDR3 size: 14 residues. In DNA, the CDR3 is TGTGCCAGCAGCCCGGGACAAACGACCTACGAGCAGTACTTC. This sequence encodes CASSPGQTTYEQYF.

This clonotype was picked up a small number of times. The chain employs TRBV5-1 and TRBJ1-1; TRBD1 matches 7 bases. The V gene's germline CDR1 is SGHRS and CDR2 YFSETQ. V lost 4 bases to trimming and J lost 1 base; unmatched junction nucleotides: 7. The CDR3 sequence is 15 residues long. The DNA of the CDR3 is TGCGCCAGCAGCCCCTCCGGGACAGAGAACACTGAAGCTTTCTTT. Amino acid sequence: CASSPSGTENTEAFF.

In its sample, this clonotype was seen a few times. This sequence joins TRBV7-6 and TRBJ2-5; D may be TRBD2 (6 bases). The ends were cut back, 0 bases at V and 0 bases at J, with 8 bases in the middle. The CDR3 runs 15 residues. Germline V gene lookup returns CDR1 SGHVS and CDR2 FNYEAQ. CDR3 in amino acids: CASSLAAGYQETQYF. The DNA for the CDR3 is TGTGCCAGCAGCTTAGCGGCGGGGTACCAAGAGACCCAGTACTTC.

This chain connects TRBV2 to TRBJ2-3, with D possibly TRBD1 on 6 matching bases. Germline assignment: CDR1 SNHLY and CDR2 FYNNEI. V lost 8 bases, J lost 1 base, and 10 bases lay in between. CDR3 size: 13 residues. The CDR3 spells CASGGGGTDTQYF. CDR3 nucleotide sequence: TGTGCCAGCGGGGGCGGTGGCACAGATACGCAGTATTTT.

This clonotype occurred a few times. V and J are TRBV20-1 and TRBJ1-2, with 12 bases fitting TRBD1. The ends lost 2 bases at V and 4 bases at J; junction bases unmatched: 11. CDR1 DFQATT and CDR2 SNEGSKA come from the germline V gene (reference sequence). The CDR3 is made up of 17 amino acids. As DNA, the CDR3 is TGCAGTGCTAGACCACCGGGACAGGGGGCGCGGATCTATGGCTACACCTTC. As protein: CSARPPGQGARIYGYTF.

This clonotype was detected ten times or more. The CDR3: CASSLLSYEQYF. CDR3 nucleotide sequence: TGTGCCAGCAGCCTCCTTTCCTACGAGCAGTACTTC. The rearrangement joins TRBV6-2 or TRBV6-3 to TRBJ2-7; D unresolved. Trimming shortened V by 6 bases and J by 1 base, and 7 bases separated the two germline ends. CDR1 MNHEY and CDR2 SVGEGT come from the germline V gene. CDR3 length: 12 amino acids.

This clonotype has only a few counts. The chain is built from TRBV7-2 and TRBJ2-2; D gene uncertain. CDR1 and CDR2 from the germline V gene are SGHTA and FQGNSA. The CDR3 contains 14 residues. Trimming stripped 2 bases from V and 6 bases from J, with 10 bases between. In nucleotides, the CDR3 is TGTGCCAGCAGCTTAACCTCGCTTTCCGGGGAGCTGTTTTTT. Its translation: CASSLTSLSGELFF. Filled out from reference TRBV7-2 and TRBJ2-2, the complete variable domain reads GAGVSQSPSNKVTEKGKDVELRCDPISGHTALYWYRQSLGQGLEFLIYFQGNSAPDKSGLPSDRFSAERTGGSVSTLTIQRTQQEDSAVYLCASSLTSLSGELFFGEGSRLTVL.

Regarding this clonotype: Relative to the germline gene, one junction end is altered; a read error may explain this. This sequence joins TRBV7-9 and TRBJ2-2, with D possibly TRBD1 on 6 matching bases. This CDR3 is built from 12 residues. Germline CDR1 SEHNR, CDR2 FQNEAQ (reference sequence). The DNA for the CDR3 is TGTGCCAGCAGCAGGGGGACCGGGAAGCTGTTTTTT. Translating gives CASSRGTGKLFF.

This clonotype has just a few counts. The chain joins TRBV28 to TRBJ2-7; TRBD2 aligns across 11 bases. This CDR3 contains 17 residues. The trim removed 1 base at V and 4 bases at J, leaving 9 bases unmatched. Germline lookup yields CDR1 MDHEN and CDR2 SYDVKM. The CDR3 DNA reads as TGTGCCAGCAGTTTATTAGGGCTAGCGGGAGGACATTACGAGCAGTACTTC. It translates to CASSLLGLAGGHYEQYF.

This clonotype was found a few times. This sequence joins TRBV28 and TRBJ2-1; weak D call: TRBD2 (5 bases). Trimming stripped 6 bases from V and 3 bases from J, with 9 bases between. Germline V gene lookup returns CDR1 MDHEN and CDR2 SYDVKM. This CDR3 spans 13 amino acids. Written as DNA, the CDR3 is TGTGCCAGCAGGGACGGACTCTACAATGAGCAGTTCTTC. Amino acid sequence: CASRDGLYNEQFF.

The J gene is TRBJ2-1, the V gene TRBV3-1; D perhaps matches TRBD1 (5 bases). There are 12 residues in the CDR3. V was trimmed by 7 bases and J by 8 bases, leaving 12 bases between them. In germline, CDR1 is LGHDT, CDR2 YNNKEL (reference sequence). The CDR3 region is CASTRDGDEQFF. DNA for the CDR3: TGTGCCAGCACCAGGGATGGTGATGAGCAGTTCTTC.